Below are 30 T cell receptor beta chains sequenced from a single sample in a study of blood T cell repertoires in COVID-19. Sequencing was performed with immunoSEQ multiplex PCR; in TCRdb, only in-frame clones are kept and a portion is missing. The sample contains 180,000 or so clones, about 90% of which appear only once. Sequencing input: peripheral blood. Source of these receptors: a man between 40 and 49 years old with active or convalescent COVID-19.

CDR3: CASSIDRAYGYTF. Written as DNA, the CDR3 is TGTGCCAGCAGCATCGACAGGGCCTATGGCTACACCTTC. The chain combines TRBV11-2 with TRBJ1-2, with 7 nucleotides matching TRBD1. Germline loops: CDR1 SGHAT, CDR2 FQNNGV. The CDR3 spans 13 residues. V trimming: 5 bases; J trimming: 4 bases; junction bases outside the gene matches: 4.

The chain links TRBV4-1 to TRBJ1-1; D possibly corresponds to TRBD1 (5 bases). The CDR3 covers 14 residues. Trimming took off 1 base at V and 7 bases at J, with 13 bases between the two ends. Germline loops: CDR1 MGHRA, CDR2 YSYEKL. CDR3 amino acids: CASSQGLRGDEAFF. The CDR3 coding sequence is TGCGCCAGCAGCCAAGGACTTCGGGGGGATGAAGCTTTCTTT.

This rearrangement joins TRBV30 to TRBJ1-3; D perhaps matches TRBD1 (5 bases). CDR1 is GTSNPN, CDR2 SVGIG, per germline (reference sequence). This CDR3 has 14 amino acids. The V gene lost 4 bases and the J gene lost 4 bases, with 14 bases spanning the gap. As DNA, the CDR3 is TGTGCCTGGACCCTTGGGGGGTCAGGAAACACCATATATTTT. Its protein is CAWTLGGSGNTIYF.

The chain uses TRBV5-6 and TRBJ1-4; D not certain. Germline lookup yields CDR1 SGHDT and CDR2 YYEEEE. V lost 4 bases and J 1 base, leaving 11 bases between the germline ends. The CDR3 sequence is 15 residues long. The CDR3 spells CASSVHRQTNEKLFF. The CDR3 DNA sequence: TGTGCCAGCAGCGTTCACAGACAAACTAATGAAAAACTGTTTTTT.

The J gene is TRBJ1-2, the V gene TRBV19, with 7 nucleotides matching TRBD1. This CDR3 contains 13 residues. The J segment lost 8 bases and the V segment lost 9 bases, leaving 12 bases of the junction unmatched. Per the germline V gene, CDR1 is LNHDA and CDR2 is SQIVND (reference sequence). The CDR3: CASQNHRGRGYTF. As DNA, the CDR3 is TGTGCCAGCCAGAACCACAGGGGTCGCGGCTACACCTTC.

The CDR3 region has the DNA TGTGCCAGTAGTCGACAGGGTACCTCCAATCAGCCCCAGCATTTT. Its translation: CASSRQGTSNQPQHF. V is TRBV19 and J is TRBJ1-5, with 7 bases aligning to TRBD1. Germline V gives CDR1 LNHDA, CDR2 SQIVND (reference sequence). J was trimmed by 3 bases and V by 5 bases; bases with no gene match: 7. The CDR3 spans 15 residues.

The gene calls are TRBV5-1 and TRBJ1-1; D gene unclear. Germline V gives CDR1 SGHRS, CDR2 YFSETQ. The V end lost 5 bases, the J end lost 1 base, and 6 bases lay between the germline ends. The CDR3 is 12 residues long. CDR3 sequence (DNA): TGCGCCAGCAGACTGCAGAACACTGAAGCTTTCTTT. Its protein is CASRLQNTEAFF.

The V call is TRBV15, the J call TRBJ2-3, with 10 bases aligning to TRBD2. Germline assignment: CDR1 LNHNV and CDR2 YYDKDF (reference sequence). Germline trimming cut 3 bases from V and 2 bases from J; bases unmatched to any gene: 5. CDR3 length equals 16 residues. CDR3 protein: CATSSLLAGNTDTQYF. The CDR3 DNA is TGTGCCACCAGCAGCCTACTAGCGGGGAACACAGATACGCAGTATTTT. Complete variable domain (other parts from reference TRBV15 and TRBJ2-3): DAMVIQNPRYQVTQFGKPVTLSCSQTLNHNVMYWYQQKSSQAPKLLFHYYDKDFNNEADTPDNFQSRRPNTSFCFLDIRSPGLGDTAMYLCATSSLLAGNTDTQYFGPGTRLTVL.

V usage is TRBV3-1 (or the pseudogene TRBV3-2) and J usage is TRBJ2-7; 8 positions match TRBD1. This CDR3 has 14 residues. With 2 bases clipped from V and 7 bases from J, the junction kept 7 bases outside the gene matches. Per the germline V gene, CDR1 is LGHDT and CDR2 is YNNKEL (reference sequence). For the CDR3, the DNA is TGTGCCAGCAGCCAACAACAGGGGGTAGGAGAGCAGTACTTC. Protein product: CASSQQQGVGEQYF.

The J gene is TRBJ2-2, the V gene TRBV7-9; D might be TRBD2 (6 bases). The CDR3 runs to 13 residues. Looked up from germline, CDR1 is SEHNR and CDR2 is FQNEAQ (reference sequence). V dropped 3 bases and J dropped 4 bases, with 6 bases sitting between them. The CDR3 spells CASSFGGTGELFF. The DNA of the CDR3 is TGTGCCAGCAGCTTCGGGGGCACCGGGGAGCTGTTTTTT.

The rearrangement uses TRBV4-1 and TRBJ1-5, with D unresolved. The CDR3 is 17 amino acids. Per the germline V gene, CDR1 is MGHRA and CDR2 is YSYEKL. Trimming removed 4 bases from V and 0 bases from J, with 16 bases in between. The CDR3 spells CASSPTRVIDSNQPQHF. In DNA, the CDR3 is TGCGCCAGCAGCCCGACACGTGTTATCGATAGCAATCAGCCCCAGCATTTT.

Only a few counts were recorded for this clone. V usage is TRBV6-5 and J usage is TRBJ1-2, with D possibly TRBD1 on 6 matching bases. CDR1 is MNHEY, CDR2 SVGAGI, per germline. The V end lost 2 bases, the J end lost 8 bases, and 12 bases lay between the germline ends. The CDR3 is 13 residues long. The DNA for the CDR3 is TGTGCCAGCAGTTACGGAACAGGGAACGGCTACACCTTC. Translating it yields CASSYGTGNGYTF.

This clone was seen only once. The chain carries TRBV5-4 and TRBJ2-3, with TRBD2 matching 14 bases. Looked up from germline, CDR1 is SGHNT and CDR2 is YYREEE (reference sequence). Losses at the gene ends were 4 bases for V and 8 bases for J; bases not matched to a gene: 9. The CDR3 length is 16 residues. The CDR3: CASSPGLAGESATQYF. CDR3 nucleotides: TGTGCCAGCAGCCCGGGACTAGCGGGGGAGAGTGCTACGCAGTATTTT.

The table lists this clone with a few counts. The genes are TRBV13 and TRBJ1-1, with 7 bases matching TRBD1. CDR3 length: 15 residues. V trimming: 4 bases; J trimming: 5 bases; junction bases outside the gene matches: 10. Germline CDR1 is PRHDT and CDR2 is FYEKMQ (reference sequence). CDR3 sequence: CASSSTTGPGTEAFF. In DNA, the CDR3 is TGTGCCAGCAGCTCTACGACAGGGCCAGGAACTGAAGCTTTCTTT.

The CDR3, as DNA: TGCGCCAGCAGTGAGTGGAGACAGGGCGCTGAAGCTTTCTTT. Translated: CASSEWRQGAEAFF. J is TRBJ1-1 and V is TRBV10-2; TRBD1 matches at 7 bases. From germline, CDR1 is WSHSY and CDR2 SAAADI. Losses at the gene ends were 1 base for V and 6 bases for J; bases not matched to a gene: 5. The CDR3 length is 14 residues.

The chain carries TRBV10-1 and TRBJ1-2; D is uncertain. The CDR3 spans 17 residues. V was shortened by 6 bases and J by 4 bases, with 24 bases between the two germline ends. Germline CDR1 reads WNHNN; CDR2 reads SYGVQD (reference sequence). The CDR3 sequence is CASSGRAPWRALYGYTF. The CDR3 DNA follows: TGCGCCAGCAGCGGTCGGGCACCATGGAGGGCCCTCTATGGCTACACCTTC.

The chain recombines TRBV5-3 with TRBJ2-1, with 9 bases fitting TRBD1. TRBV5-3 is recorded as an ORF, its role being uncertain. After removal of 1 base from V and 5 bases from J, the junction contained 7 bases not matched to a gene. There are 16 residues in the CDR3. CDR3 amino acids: CARSLMLGQGHNEQFF. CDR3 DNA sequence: TGTGCCAGAAGCTTGATGCTGGGACAGGGACACAATGAGCAGTTCTTC.

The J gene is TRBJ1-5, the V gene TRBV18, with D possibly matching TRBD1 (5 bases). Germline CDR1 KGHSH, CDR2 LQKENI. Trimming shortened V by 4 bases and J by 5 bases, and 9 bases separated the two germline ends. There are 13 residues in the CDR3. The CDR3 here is CASSQGKDQPQHF. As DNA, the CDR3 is TGTGCCAGCTCACAGGGGAAGGATCAGCCCCAGCATTTT.

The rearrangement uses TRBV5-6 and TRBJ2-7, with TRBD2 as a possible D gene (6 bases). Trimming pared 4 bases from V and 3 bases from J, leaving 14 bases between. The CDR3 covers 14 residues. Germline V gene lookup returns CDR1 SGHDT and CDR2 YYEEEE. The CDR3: CASSHPGVSYEQYF. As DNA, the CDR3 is TGTGCCAGCAGCCATCCGGGGGTCAGCTACGAGCAGTACTTC. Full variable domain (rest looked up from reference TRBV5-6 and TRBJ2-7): DAGVTQSPTHLIKTRGQQVTLRCSPKSGHDTVSWYQQALGQGPQFIFQYYEEEERQRGNFPDRFSGHQFPNYSSELNVNALLLGDSALYLCASSHPGVSYEQYFGPGTRLTVT.

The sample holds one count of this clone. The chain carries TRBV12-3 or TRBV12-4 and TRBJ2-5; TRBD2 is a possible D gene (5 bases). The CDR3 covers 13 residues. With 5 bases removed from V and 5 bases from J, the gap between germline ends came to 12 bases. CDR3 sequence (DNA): TGTGCCAGCAGTGTCAGGAGGACGGAGACCCAGTACTTC. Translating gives CASSVRRTETQYF.

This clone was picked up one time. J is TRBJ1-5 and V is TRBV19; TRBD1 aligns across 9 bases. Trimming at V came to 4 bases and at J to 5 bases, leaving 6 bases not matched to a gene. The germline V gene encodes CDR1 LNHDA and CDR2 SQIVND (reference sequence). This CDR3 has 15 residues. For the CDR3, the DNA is TGTGCCAGTAGTAGGGGGGACAGGGCTGATCAGCCCCAGCATTTT. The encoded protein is CASSRGDRADQPQHF.

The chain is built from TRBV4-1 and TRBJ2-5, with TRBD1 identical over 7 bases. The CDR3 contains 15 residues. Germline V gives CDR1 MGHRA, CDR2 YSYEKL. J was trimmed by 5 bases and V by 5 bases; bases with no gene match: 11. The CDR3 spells CASSKKTGSPETQYF. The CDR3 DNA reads TGCGCCAGCAGCAAAAAGACAGGGTCTCCCGAGACCCAGTACTTC.

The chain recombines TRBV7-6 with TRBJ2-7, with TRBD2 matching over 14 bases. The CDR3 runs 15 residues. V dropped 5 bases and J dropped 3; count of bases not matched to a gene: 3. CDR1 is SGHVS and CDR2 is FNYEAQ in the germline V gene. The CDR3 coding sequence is TGTGCCAGCAGCCGACTAGCGGGGGGGAACTACGAGCAGTACTTC. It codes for CASSRLAGGNYEQYF.

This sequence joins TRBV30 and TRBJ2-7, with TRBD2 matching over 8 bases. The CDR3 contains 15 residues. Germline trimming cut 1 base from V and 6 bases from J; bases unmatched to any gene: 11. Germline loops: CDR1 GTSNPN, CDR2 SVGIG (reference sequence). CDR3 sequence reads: CAWSEVTGGEGEQYF. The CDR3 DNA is TGTGCCTGGAGTGAAGTGACCGGGGGGGAGGGCGAGCAGTACTTC.

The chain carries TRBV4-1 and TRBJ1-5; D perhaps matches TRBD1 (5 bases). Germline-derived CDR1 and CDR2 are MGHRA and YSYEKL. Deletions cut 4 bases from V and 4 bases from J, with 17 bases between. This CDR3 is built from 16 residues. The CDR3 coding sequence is TGCGCCAGCAGCCCACTCCAGGCAGGGTGGAATCAGCCCCAGCATTTT. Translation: CASSPLQAGWNQPQHF.

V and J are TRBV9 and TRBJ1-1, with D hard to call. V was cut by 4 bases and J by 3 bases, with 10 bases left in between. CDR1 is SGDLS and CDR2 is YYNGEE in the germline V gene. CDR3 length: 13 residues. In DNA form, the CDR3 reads TGTGCCAGCAGCCCAATTGCGGACACTGAAGCTTTCTTT. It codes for CASSPIADTEAFF.

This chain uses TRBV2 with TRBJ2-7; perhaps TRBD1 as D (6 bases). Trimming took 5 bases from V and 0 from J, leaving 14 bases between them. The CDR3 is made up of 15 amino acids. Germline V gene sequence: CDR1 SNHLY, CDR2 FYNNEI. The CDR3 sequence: CASSHRVVGSYEQYF. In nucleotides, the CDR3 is TGTGCCAGCAGTCACAGGGTTGTAGGCTCCTACGAGCAGTACTTC.

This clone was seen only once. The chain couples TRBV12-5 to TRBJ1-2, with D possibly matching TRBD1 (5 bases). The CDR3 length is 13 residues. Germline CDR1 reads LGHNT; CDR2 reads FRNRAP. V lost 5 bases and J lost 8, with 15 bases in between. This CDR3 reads CASGPGFWGGYTF. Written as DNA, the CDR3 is TGTGCTAGTGGTCCGGGCTTCTGGGGCGGCTACACCTTC. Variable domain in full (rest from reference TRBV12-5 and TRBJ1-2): DARVTQTPRHKVTEMGQEVTMRCQPILGHNTVFWYRQTMMQGLELLAYFRNRAPLDDSGMPKDRFSAEMPDATLATLKIQPSEPRDSAVYFCASGPGFWGGYTFGSGTRLTVV.

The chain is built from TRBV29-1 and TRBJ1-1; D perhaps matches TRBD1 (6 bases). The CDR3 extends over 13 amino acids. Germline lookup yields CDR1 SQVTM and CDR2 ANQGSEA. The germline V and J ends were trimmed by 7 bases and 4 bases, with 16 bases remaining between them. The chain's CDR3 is CSAQQGGFTEAFF. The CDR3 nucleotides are TGCAGCGCTCAACAGGGAGGGTTCACTGAAGCTTTCTTT.

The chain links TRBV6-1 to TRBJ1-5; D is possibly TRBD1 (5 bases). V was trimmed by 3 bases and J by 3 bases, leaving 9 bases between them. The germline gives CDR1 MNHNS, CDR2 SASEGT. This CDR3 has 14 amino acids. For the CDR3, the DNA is TGTGCCAGCAGTGAGGCAGGGCCCAATCAGCCCCAGCATTTT. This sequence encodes CASSEAGPNQPQHF.